These T cell receptor beta chains were read from a single sample in a study of T cell responses to AZD1222 COVID-19 vaccine. Here immunoSEQ multiplex PCR was the method, and the copy in TCRdb shows in-frame clones only, minus some. The top ten hold roughly 3.9% of the sample, which has more than 50,000 clones, 87% seen once. The material was peripheral blood, obtained on day 0 of AZD1222 vaccination. These receptor sequences come from an adult in good health. The CDR3 runs from the conserved cysteine through the conserved F or W. D genes are given only for firm matches. Size tells how often a clone was seen (once, few, many) or the class of an expanded clone, and some rows leave it out.

d_gene	j_gene	v_gene	abundance	CDR3aa	CDR3nt
TRBD1	TRBJ2-7	TRBV6-5	-	CASSRGHEQYF	TGTGCCAGCAGCAGGGGGCACGAGCAGTACTTC
-	TRBJ1-3	TRBV3-1/TRBV3-2	-	CASSQGGQGGNTIYF	TGTGCCAGCAGCCAAGGCGGTCAGGGGGGAAACACCATATATTTT
-	TRBJ1-6	TRBV2	-	CASSEEFGNSPLHF	TGTGCCAGCAGTGAAGAATTCGGGAATTCACCCCTCCACTTT
TRBD1	TRBJ2-7	TRBV5-6	-	CASGRQGSSYEQYF	TGTGCCAGCGGTCGACAGGGGAGCTCCTACGAGCAGTACTTC
-	TRBJ1-4	TRBV15	few	CATSRDPRVLPDEKLFF	TGTGCCACCAGCAGAGACCCCCGGGTTCTCCCGGATGAAAAACTGTTTTTT
-	TRBJ2-7	TRBV9	-	CASSPIPGIYEQYF	TGTGCCAGCAGCCCTATCCCAGGGATCTACGAGCAGTACTTC
-	TRBJ2-7	TRBV29-1	-	CSVEEVGREYEQYF	TGCAGCGTTGAAGAGGTGGGCAGGGAATACGAGCAGTACTTC
-	TRBJ2-7	TRBV19	-	CASSIGVTYEQYF	TGTGCCAGTAGTATTGGAGTCACATACGAGCAGTACTTC
TRBD2	TRBJ2-2	TRBV9	-	CASSVLPGTSGNTGELFF	TGTGCCAGCAGCGTACTGCCCGGGACTAGCGGGAACACCGGGGAGCTGTTTTTT
-	TRBJ2-1	TRBV29-1	-	CSVRDSYNEQFF	TGCAGCGTCCGGGACTCCTACAATGAGCAGTTCTTC
-	TRBJ1-1	TRBV7-8	-	CASSLDRPNTEAFF	TGTGCCAGCAGCTTAGACAGGCCCAACACTGAAGCTTTCTTT
-	TRBJ2-2	TRBV19	-	CASVRGPNTGELFF	TGTGCCAGTGTTCGGGGGCCCAACACCGGGGAGCTGTTTTTT
-	TRBJ1-1	TRBV6-6	-	CASSYPRVSGTEAFF	TGTGCCAGCAGTTACCCCAGGGTGAGCGGGACTGAAGCTTTCTTT
-	TRBJ2-7	TRBV10-2	-	CASSANEQYF	TGCGCCAGCAGTGCTAACGAGCAGTACTTC
-	TRBJ1-5	TRBV28	-	CASIQLGLGGNQPQHF	TGTGCCAGCATTCAATTGGGATTGGGTGGCAATCAGCCCCAGCATTTT
TRBD1	TRBJ1-2	TRBV28	-	CASSSRQGAPSYTF	TGTGCCAGCAGTTCCCGACAGGGGGCTCCTAGCTACACCTTC
TRBD1	TRBJ2-1	TRBV9	-	CASSVAGTGTYNEQFF	TGTGCCAGCAGCGTGGCCGGGACAGGGACGTACAATGAGCAGTTCTTC
-	TRBJ1-2	TRBV19	-	CASSTYYGYTF	TGTGCCAGTAGTACCTATTATGGCTACACCTTC
-	TRBJ1-5	TRBV4-1	-	CASSQLQGSGQPQHF	TGCGCCAGCAGCCAACTACAGGGTTCGGGGCAGCCCCAGCATTTT
TRBD1	TRBJ1-2	TRBV2	-	CASGPRDRASYTF	TGTGCCAGCGGACCGAGGGACAGGGCAAGCTACACCTTC
-	TRBJ1-5	TRBV16	-	CASSQSGVDQPQHF	TGTGCCAGCAGCCAATCGGGGGTGGATCAGCCCCAGCATTTT
TRBD1	TRBJ1-1	TRBV5-1	-	CASSPDRGYGEAFF	TGCGCCAGCAGCCCGGACAGGGGGTACGGTGAAGCTTTCTTT
-	TRBJ1-1	TRBV10-3	-	CAISESTRGAFF	TGTGCCATCAGTGAGTCGACCCGGGGGGCTTTCTTT
TRBD1	TRBJ1-3	TRBV5-1	-	CASSLSGTGSGNTIYF	TGCGCCAGCAGCTTGTCTGGGACAGGGTCCGGAAACACCATATATTTT
-	TRBJ2-1	TRBV27	-	CASSIAGASYNEQFF	TGTGCCAGCAGTATCGCAGGGGCTTCCTACAATGAGCAGTTCTTC
-	TRBJ2-5	TRBV5-5	-	CASSLTGEGSETQYF	TGTGCCAGCAGCCTGACAGGGGAGGGGTCAGAGACCCAGTACTTC
TRBD1	TRBJ2-3	TRBV28	-	CASRTSGQGWTHTDTQYF	TGTGCCAGCAGAACCTCGGGACAGGGCTGGACTCACACAGATACGCAGTATTTT
TRBD1	TRBJ1-6	TRBV6-5	-	CASSYSSRDRGSPLHF	TGTGCCAGCAGTTACTCGTCCCGGGACAGGGGTTCACCCCTCCACTTT
-	TRBJ1-2	TRBV6-1	-	CASSDGGQQPYGYTF	TGTGCCAGCAGTGATGGGGGGCAGCAGCCCTATGGCTACACCTTC
-	TRBJ1-2	TRBV3-1/TRBV3-2	-	CASSQPGGTGYTF	TGTGCCAGCAGCCAACCCGGGGGTACTGGCTACACCTTC